The rows below give T cell receptor beta chains drawn from one sample of a study of blood T cell repertoires in COVID-19. The data were produced by immunoSEQ multiplex PCR, yet TCRdb's version contains in-frame clones alone and is incomplete. Of about 260,000 clones in the sample, around 87% were seen once. Sample: peripheral blood. The receptors come from a woman in her forties who had recovered from COVID-19. Both conserved end residues are part of each CDR3. The order of the fields is CDR3 protein, CDR3 DNA, V gene, D gene, J gene, clone size. D genes are given only for firm matches. Not all rows give a size; the values are once, few, many and, for expanded clones, a class.

cdr3_aa: CASSDLTGGVVYGYTF
cdr3_nt: TGTGCCAGCAGCGACCTGACAGGGGGAGTAGTCTATGGCTACACCTTC
v_call: TRBV7-9
d_call: TRBD1
j_call: TRBJ1-2
clone_size: -

cdr3_aa: CASSPDRGGYGYTF
cdr3_nt: TGTGCCAGCAGCCCAGACAGGGGAGGGTATGGCTACACCTTC
v_call: TRBV5-6
d_call: TRBD1
j_call: TRBJ1-2
clone_size: few

cdr3_aa: CAWSTRTGATRGNQPQHF
cdr3_nt: TGTGCCTGGAGCACCCGGACAGGGGCGACGAGGGGCAATCAGCCCCAGCATTTT
v_call: TRBV30
d_call: TRBD1
j_call: TRBJ1-5
clone_size: -

cdr3_aa: CASSYGALNYGYTF
cdr3_nt: TGTGCCAGCAGTTATGGGGCACTTAACTATGGCTACACCTTC
v_call: TRBV6-2/TRBV6-3
d_call: -
j_call: TRBJ1-2
clone_size: -

cdr3_aa: CASSYQYNEQFF
cdr3_nt: TGTGCCAGCAGTTACCAGTACAATGAGCAGTTCTTC
v_call: TRBV6-5
d_call: -
j_call: TRBJ2-1
clone_size: -

cdr3_aa: CASSLEWDRYSEETQYF
cdr3_nt: TGCGCCAGCAGCTTGGAATGGGACAGATACTCGGAGGAGACCCAGTACTTC
v_call: TRBV5-1
d_call: TRBD1
j_call: TRBJ2-5
clone_size: -

cdr3_aa: CASSLEGGLSQGAQYF
cdr3_nt: TGCGCCAGCAGCTTGGAAGGGGGACTTTCACAGGGGGCGCAGTATTTT
v_call: TRBV5-1
d_call: TRBD1
j_call: TRBJ2-3
clone_size: -

cdr3_aa: CASSQPPGQGGSPLHF
cdr3_nt: TGTGCCAGCAGCCAGCCCCCGGGACAGGGAGGTTCACCCCTCCACTTT
v_call: TRBV4-2
d_call: TRBD1
j_call: TRBJ1-6
clone_size: -

cdr3_aa: CASSYPVPSGANVLTF
cdr3_nt: TGTGCCAGCAGTTACCCCGTTCCCTCTGGGGCCAACGTCCTGACTTTC
v_call: TRBV6-2/TRBV6-3
d_call: -
j_call: TRBJ2-6
clone_size: -

cdr3_aa: CASAIGGGPKYF
cdr3_nt: TGTGCCAGCGCCATAGGGGGGGGGCCTAAATACTTC
v_call: TRBV6-5
d_call: -
j_call: TRBJ2-7
clone_size: once

cdr3_aa: CSDSTGPGYTF
cdr3_nt: TGCAGCGACTCGACAGGGCCTGGCTACACCTTC
v_call: TRBV29-1
d_call: TRBD1
j_call: TRBJ1-2
clone_size: -

cdr3_aa: CASSYTTGEETQYF
cdr3_nt: TGTGCCAGCAGTTACACGACAGGGGAAGAGACCCAGTACTTC
v_call: TRBV6-2/TRBV6-3
d_call: TRBD1
j_call: TRBJ2-5
clone_size: -

cdr3_aa: CAWSRNPGREATEAFF
cdr3_nt: TGTGCCTGGAGTCGTAATCCGGGTAGGGAGGCCACTGAAGCTTTCTTT
v_call: TRBV30
d_call: -
j_call: TRBJ1-1
clone_size: -

cdr3_aa: CASSLLDNQNTEAFF
cdr3_nt: TGCGCCAGCAGCTTACTGGACAACCAGAACACTGAAGCTTTCTTT
v_call: TRBV5-1
d_call: -
j_call: TRBJ1-1
clone_size: -

cdr3_aa: CASSSQGVPEAFF
cdr3_nt: TGTGCCAGCAGCTCCCAGGGGGTCCCTGAAGCTTTCTTT
v_call: TRBV6-2/TRBV6-3
d_call: TRBD1
j_call: TRBJ1-1
clone_size: -

cdr3_aa: CASSQVHRELRAFF
cdr3_nt: TGCGCCAGCAGCCAAGTCCACAGGGAGTTACGAGCTTTCTTT
v_call: TRBV4-3
d_call: -
j_call: TRBJ1-1
clone_size: -

cdr3_aa: CASSLEGRDNSPLHF
cdr3_nt: TGCGCCAGCAGCTTAGAAGGCAGGGATAATTCACCCCTCCACTTT
v_call: TRBV5-1
d_call: -
j_call: TRBJ1-6
clone_size: -

cdr3_aa: CASSPLTPTNYGYTF
cdr3_nt: TGTGCCAGCAGCCCTTTAACTCCGACTAACTATGGCTACACCTTC
v_call: TRBV4-2
d_call: -
j_call: TRBJ1-2
clone_size: once

cdr3_aa: CASSQLNAGPSNTGELFF
cdr3_nt: TGTGCCAGCAGCCAACTAAATGCGGGGCCCTCGAACACCGGGGAGCTGTTTTTT
v_call: TRBV7-8
d_call: -
j_call: TRBJ2-2
clone_size: -

cdr3_aa: CASSLSPGGDTIYF
cdr3_nt: TGTGCCAGCAGCTTGTCTCCGGGAGGGGACACCATATATTTT
v_call: TRBV5-5
d_call: -
j_call: TRBJ1-3
clone_size: -

cdr3_aa: CASSLNRDTEAFF
cdr3_nt: TGTGCCAGCAGTTTAAACAGGGACACTGAAGCTTTCTTT
v_call: TRBV27
d_call: -
j_call: TRBJ1-1
clone_size: -

cdr3_aa: CASSLSWQENTEAFF
cdr3_nt: TGTGCCAGCAGTTTATCGTGGCAGGAGAACACTGAAGCTTTCTTT
v_call: TRBV27
d_call: -
j_call: TRBJ1-1
clone_size: -

cdr3_aa: CAWRRGGSLHF
cdr3_nt: TGTGCCTGGAGACGCGGTGGGTCCCTCCACTTT
v_call: TRBV30
d_call: -
j_call: TRBJ1-6
clone_size: -

cdr3_aa: CASSLAGGREQYF
cdr3_nt: TGTGCCAGCAGCTTGGCAGGGGGTAGGGAGCAGTACTTC
v_call: TRBV5-4
d_call: TRBD1
j_call: TRBJ2-7
clone_size: -

cdr3_aa: CASSEISGSYGYTF
cdr3_nt: TGTGCCAGCAGCGAGATTTCGGGGAGCTATGGCTACACCTTC
v_call: TRBV3-1/TRBV3-2
d_call: -
j_call: TRBJ1-2
clone_size: -

cdr3_aa: CASSYSPRVTEAFF
cdr3_nt: TGTGCCAGCAGTTACTCTCCGAGGGTAACTGAAGCTTTCTTT
v_call: TRBV6-5
d_call: -
j_call: TRBJ1-1
clone_size: -

cdr3_aa: CAIRTSGGPVYEQFF
cdr3_nt: TGTGCCATCAGGACGAGCGGGGGCCCTGTATATGAGCAGTTCTTC
v_call: TRBV10-3
d_call: TRBD2
j_call: TRBJ2-1
clone_size: -

cdr3_aa: CASSWGLSADTQYF
cdr3_nt: TGCGCCAGCAGCTGGGGGCTAAGCGCAGATACGCAGTATTTT
v_call: TRBV5-1
d_call: -
j_call: TRBJ2-3
clone_size: -

cdr3_aa: CSVVWGWGTEAFF
cdr3_nt: TGCAGCGTTGTCTGGGGCTGGGGCACTGAAGCTTTCTTT
v_call: TRBV29-1
d_call: -
j_call: TRBJ1-1
clone_size: -

cdr3_aa: CASSSPGQGARNEQFF
cdr3_nt: TGTGCCAGCAGCTCACCGGGACAGGGGGCGCGGAATGAGCAGTTCTTC
v_call: TRBV7-2
d_call: TRBD1
j_call: TRBJ2-1
clone_size: -

cdr3_aa: CASSKQGQDYEQYF
cdr3_nt: TGTGCCAGCAGTAAGCAGGGACAAGACTACGAGCAGTACTTC
v_call: TRBV2
d_call: -
j_call: TRBJ2-7
clone_size: -

cdr3_aa: CASSPDRVETQYF
cdr3_nt: TGTGCCAGCAGCCCAGACAGGGTCGAGACCCAGTACTTC
v_call: TRBV5-5
d_call: TRBD1
j_call: TRBJ2-5
clone_size: -

cdr3_aa: CASSSLTGRGNTIYF
cdr3_nt: TGCGCCAGCAGCTCGCTGACAGGGAGGGGAAACACCATATATTTT
v_call: TRBV5-1
d_call: TRBD1
j_call: TRBJ1-3
clone_size: -

cdr3_aa: CASSGWTSGGVDTQYF
cdr3_nt: TGTGCCAGCAGTGGCTGGACTAGCGGGGGGGTAGATACGCAGTATTTT
v_call: TRBV6-1
d_call: TRBD2
j_call: TRBJ2-3
clone_size: -

cdr3_aa: CASSSRTGRNYGYTF
cdr3_nt: TGTGCCAGCAGCTCCCGGACAGGACGCAACTATGGCTACACCTTC
v_call: TRBV11-2
d_call: TRBD1
j_call: TRBJ1-2
clone_size: -

cdr3_aa: CASSLVIRAFF
cdr3_nt: TGTGCCAGCAGCTTAGTTATTCGGGCTTTCTTT
v_call: TRBV7-2
d_call: -
j_call: TRBJ1-1
clone_size: -

cdr3_aa: CASSLKRGFQETQYF
cdr3_nt: TGTGCCAGCAGCCTCAAGCGGGGTTTCCAAGAGACCCAGTACTTC
v_call: TRBV2
d_call: TRBD2
j_call: TRBJ2-5
clone_size: once

cdr3_aa: CASSLVHLRTEAFF
cdr3_nt: TGTGCCAGCAGCTTGGTCCACCTGCGGACTGAAGCTTTCTTT
v_call: TRBV5-8
d_call: -
j_call: TRBJ1-1
clone_size: once

cdr3_aa: CASRRGGQGSSGTEAFF
cdr3_nt: TGTGCCAGCAGGAGGGGGGGACAGGGAAGTTCGGGCACTGAAGCTTTCTTT
v_call: TRBV5-4
d_call: TRBD1
j_call: TRBJ1-1
clone_size: -

cdr3_aa: CASKPLINTEAFF
cdr3_nt: TGTGCCAGCAAGCCTCTGATTAACACTGAAGCTTTCTTT
v_call: TRBV7-8
d_call: -
j_call: TRBJ1-1
clone_size: -

cdr3_aa: CASSQSRGGARETQYF
cdr3_nt: TGCGCCAGCAGCCAGAGCCGCGGGGGGGCGCGAGAGACCCAGTACTTC
v_call: TRBV4-1
d_call: TRBD2
j_call: TRBJ2-5
clone_size: -

cdr3_aa: CAIRPQGAKNIQYF
cdr3_nt: TGTGCCATCAGGCCCCAGGGCGCCAAAAACATTCAGTACTTC
v_call: TRBV10-3
d_call: -
j_call: TRBJ2-4
clone_size: -

cdr3_aa: CASSQGIAGGPNTGELFF
cdr3_nt: TGCGCCAGCAGCCAAGGCATAGCGGGGGGACCGAACACCGGGGAGCTGTTTTTT
v_call: TRBV4-3
d_call: TRBD2
j_call: TRBJ2-2
clone_size: -

cdr3_aa: CASSPYRNSDTQYF
cdr3_nt: TGTGCCAGCAGCCCCTACAGGAATTCAGATACGCAGTATTTT
v_call: TRBV3-1/TRBV3-2
d_call: -
j_call: TRBJ2-3
clone_size: -

cdr3_aa: CASSFLDTGELFF
cdr3_nt: TGTGCCAGCAGCTTTCTCGACACCGGGGAGCTGTTTTTT
v_call: TRBV11-2
d_call: -
j_call: TRBJ2-2
clone_size: once

cdr3_aa: CASTGTGLNYGYTF
cdr3_nt: TGTGCCAGTACCGGGACAGGGCTTAACTATGGCTACACCTTC
v_call: TRBV19
d_call: TRBD1
j_call: TRBJ1-2
clone_size: -

cdr3_aa: CASSLRGGWTEAFF
cdr3_nt: TGTGCCAGCAGCTTGAGAGGGGGATGGACTGAAGCTTTCTTT
v_call: TRBV5-6
d_call: -
j_call: TRBJ1-1
clone_size: -

cdr3_aa: CASSWGTSGTDTQYF
cdr3_nt: TGTGCCAGCAGTTGGGGGACTAGCGGCACAGATACGCAGTATTTT
v_call: TRBV2
d_call: TRBD2
j_call: TRBJ2-3
clone_size: -

cdr3_aa: CATSRDVAGGNYEQYF
cdr3_nt: TGTGCCACCAGCAGAGATGTGGCGGGGGGGAACTACGAGCAGTACTTC
v_call: TRBV15
d_call: TRBD2
j_call: TRBJ2-7
clone_size: -

cdr3_aa: CASSSIRGHSTEAFF
cdr3_nt: TGTGCCAGCAGCTCGATTAGGGGGCACAGCACTGAAGCTTTCTTT
v_call: TRBV7-2
d_call: TRBD1
j_call: TRBJ1-1
clone_size: once

cdr3_aa: CASSLSRGRNTGELFF
cdr3_nt: TGTGCCAGCAGCTTATCTAGGGGCAGGAACACCGGGGAGCTGTTTTTT
v_call: TRBV7-4
d_call: -
j_call: TRBJ2-2
clone_size: -

cdr3_aa: CASSETQGTYGYTF
cdr3_nt: TGTGCCAGCAGTGAAACCCAGGGGACCTATGGCTACACCTTC
v_call: TRBV6-4
d_call: -
j_call: TRBJ1-2
clone_size: -

cdr3_aa: CASSQDPSGGLTQYF
cdr3_nt: TGTGCCAGCAGCCAAGACCCTAGCGGGGGGCTAACCCAGTACTTC
v_call: TRBV3-1/TRBV3-2
d_call: TRBD2
j_call: TRBJ2-5
clone_size: -

cdr3_aa: CASSETQASTDTQYF
cdr3_nt: TGCGCCAGCAGTGAGACTCAGGCTAGCACAGATACGCAGTATTTT
v_call: TRBV10-2
d_call: -
j_call: TRBJ2-3
clone_size: -

cdr3_aa: CASSLGTSGGAVGELFF
cdr3_nt: TGTGCCAGCAGCTTGGGAACTAGCGGGGGGGCCGTCGGGGAGCTGTTTTTT
v_call: TRBV11-3
d_call: TRBD2
j_call: TRBJ2-2
clone_size: -

cdr3_aa: CASSKDTWNTGELFF
cdr3_nt: TGTGCCAGCAGCAAAGACACCTGGAACACCGGGGAGCTGTTTTTT
v_call: TRBV27
d_call: -
j_call: TRBJ2-2
clone_size: -

cdr3_aa: CASSPGAGPMNTEAFF
cdr3_nt: TGTGCCAGCAGCCCAGGAGCGGGACCGATGAACACTGAAGCTTTCTTT
v_call: TRBV7-9
d_call: -
j_call: TRBJ1-1
clone_size: -